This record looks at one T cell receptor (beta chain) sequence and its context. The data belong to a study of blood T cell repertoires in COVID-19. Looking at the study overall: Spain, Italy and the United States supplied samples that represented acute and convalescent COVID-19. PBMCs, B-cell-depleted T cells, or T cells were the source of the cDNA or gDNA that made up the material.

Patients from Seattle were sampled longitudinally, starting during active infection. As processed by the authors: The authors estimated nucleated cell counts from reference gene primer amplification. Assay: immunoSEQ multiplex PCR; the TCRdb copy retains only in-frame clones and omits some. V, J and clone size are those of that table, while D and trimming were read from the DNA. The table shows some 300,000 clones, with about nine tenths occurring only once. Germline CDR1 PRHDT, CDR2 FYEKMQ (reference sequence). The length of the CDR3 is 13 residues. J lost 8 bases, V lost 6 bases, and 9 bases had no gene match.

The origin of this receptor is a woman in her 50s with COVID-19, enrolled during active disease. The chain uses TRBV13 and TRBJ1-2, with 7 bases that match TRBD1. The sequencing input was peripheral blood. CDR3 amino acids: CASRVQGFRGYTF. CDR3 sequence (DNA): TGTGCCAGCAGGGTACAGGGGTTCCGGGGCTACACCTTC.